This record looks at one T cell receptor (beta chain) sequence and its context. The data were obtained in a study of blood T cell repertoires in COVID-19. Study summary: The samples span acute and convalescent COVID-19 from the United States, Italy and Spain. T cells, B-cell-depleted T cells, or PBMCs supplied cDNA or gDNA.

V shed 2 bases and J 10 bases; nucleotides not matched to a gene: 9. The CDR3 is made up of 17 amino acids. Germline loops: CDR1 WNHNN, CDR2 SYGVQD (reference sequence). Per the authors' pipeline: For nucleated cells, counts were estimated from reference gene primer amplification. Measured with immunoSEQ multiplex PCR; TCRdb has only the in-frame clones, and not every one. The DNA gave D and trimming, while V, J and clone size come from that table. The data hold about 63,000 clones, with roughly 88% observed a single time. The rearrangement uses TRBV10-1 and TRBJ2-1; 15 nucleotides line up with TRBD2. The sequenced sample consisted of peripheral blood. The receptor was isolated from a human donor in a cohort sampled during active COVID-19. The CDR3 region is CASSELGTSGRRGEQFF. The CDR3 nucleotides read TGCGCCAGCAGTGAGCTTGGGACTAGCGGGAGGCGAGGGGAGCAGTTCTTC.